This T cell receptor (beta chain) appears in the sequencing data of a study of Ad26.COV2.S vaccination and SARS-CoV-2 variants. On the study more broadly: The COV1001 Ad26.COV2.S trial arm included the donor.

Remarks on this clone: Its antigen is as yet unknown.

Treatment defined: roughly 20 received Ad26.COV2.S at low or high dose, single or two shots; roughly five received placebo; per-sample allocation not given. On day 63 after the first injection, vaccine and placebo recipients gave samples. An Ad26 vector was used to express Wuhan-strain SARS-CoV-2 spike as the vaccine. Study-wide results and limits: Vaccine recipients and placebo recipients showed similar non-spike TCR breadth. Overall T cell responses may have been underestimated by the analyses of TCR breadth and depth.

TCRdb keeps only in-frame clones here, not all; method: immunoSEQ multiplex PCR. This table holds about 320,000 clones, around four fifths found once. Trimming left V 4 bases short and J 2 bases short, with 15 bases between. The CDR3 length is 15 residues. From germline, CDR1 is SGDLS and CDR2 YYNGEE. Sequencing was performed on peripheral blood, taken in a trial of Ad26.COV2.S vaccine versus placebo. The source is a person aged 18-65 years who received the Ad26.COV2.S COVID-19 vaccine or a placebo. V is TRBV9 and J is TRBJ1-2; possible D gene TRBD1, 5 bases. DNA for the CDR3: TGTGCCAGCAGCTTGGGACCCGATTCCAACTATGGCTACACCTTC. It is translated as CASSLGPDSNYGYTF. Drawing the rest from reference TRBV9 and TRBJ1-2, the complete variable domain is DSGVTQTPKHLITATGQRVTLRCSPRSGDLSVYWYQQSLDQGLQFLIQYYNGEERAKGNILERFSAQQFPDLHSELNLSSLELGDSALYFCASSLGPDSNYGYTFGSGTRLTVV.